This T cell receptor beta chain was captured by sequencing in a study of blood T cell repertoires in COVID-19. Overall study: The United States, Italy and Spain provided the acute and convalescent COVID-19 samples.

Sequencing was performed with immunoSEQ multiplex PCR; in TCRdb, only in-frame clones are kept and a portion is missing. The repertoire holds fewer than 350,000 clones, with approximately 87% as singletons. The CDR3 contains 16 residues. Trimming removed 6 bases from V and 3 bases from J; junction bases left unmatched: 13. Germline assignment: CDR1 MDHEN and CDR2 SYDVKM. The Seattle patients joined while their infection was active and were tracked longitudinally afterward. The chain recombines TRBV28 with TRBJ1-1; TRBD1 matches at 7 bases. This receptor was obtained from a woman between 25 and 40 years old with COVID-19, enrolled during active disease. The sample consisted of peripheral blood. For the CDR3, the DNA is TGTGCCAGCAGCTCTGACGGAAGGGACAGTTACACTGAAGCTTTCTTT. Translation: CASSSDGRDSYTEAFF.